The rows below give T cell receptor beta chains drawn from one sample of a study of shared clonotypes between healthy human individuals. Some clones are missing from TCRdb's copy, which holds only in-frame ones; the method was immunoSEQ multiplex PCR. The data hold approximately 2.1 million clones, with approximately 93% observed a single time. The sample taken for sequencing was naive CD4+ T cells from PBMCs. The receptors shown here come from a man younger than 35 in good health. Some clones in this sample may be carry-over from other donors' samples. Both conserved end residues are part of each CDR3. D genes are given only for firm matches. A row's size may be missing; if present it is once, few, many or a size class.

>NA|TRBV29-1|TRBJ1-4|TRBD1|13
CSAGTATNEKLFF
TGCAGCGCTGGGACAGCCACTAATGAAAAACTGTTTTTT
>NA|TRBV6-5|TRBJ1-1|NA|13
CASSPTGGGPAFF
TGTGCCAGCAGTCCGACGGGGGGGGGTCCGGCTTTCTTT
>NA|TRBV4-2|TRBJ1-1|TRBD1|15
CASSQGTGLGTEAFF
TGTGCCAGCAGCCAAGGGACAGGTTTGGGCACTGAAGCTTTCTTT
>NA|TRBV19|TRBJ2-2|NA|13
CASRQGRPGELFF
TGTGCCAGTAGACAGGGGAGGCCCGGGGAGCTGTTTTTT
>NA|TRBV10-3|TRBJ2-3|NA|13
CAISETLQAYQYF
TGTGCCATCAGTGAGACTTTACAGGCCTATCAGTATTTT
>NA|TRBV7-2|TRBJ2-1|TRBD2|17
CASTDPGLAGGYNEQFF
TGTGCCAGCACTGACCCCGGGCTAGCGGGAGGGTACAATGAGCAGTTCTTC
>NA|TRBV30|TRBJ1-1|NA|13
CAWKAQGNTEAFF
TGTGCCTGGAAGGCACAGGGGAACACTGAAGCTTTCTTT
>NA|TRBV9|TRBJ2-3|TRBD2|16
CASSGRTSGRVDTQYF
TGTGCCAGCAGCGGCCGGACTAGCGGGAGAGTCGATACGCAGTATTTT
>NA|TRBV18|TRBJ2-1|TRBD2|17
CASSPPQGLAGRNEQFF
TGTGCCAGCTCACCACCTCAGGGACTAGCGGGACGGAATGAGCAGTTCTTC
>NA|TRBV5-4|TRBJ2-7|NA|16
CASSLARGGKGLEQYF
TGTGCCAGCAGCTTGGCCCGGGGCGGGAAGGGGCTCGAGCAGTACTTC
>NA|TRBV25-1|TRBJ2-5|NA|13
CATGRTVSETQYF
TGTGCCACCGGTCGGACTGTATCGGAGACCCAGTACTTC
>NA|TRBV5-6|TRBJ2-7|NA|14
CASSLEGPSYEQYF
TGTGCCAGCAGCTTGGAGGGACCCAGCTACGAGCAGTACTTC
>NA|TRBV9|TRBJ2-2|NA|14
CASSVGAHTGELFF
TGTGCCAGCAGCGTAGGTGCCCACACCGGGGAGCTGTTTTTT
>NA|TRBV28|TRBJ1-3|NA|15
CASTKPRGYGNTIYF
TGTGCCAGCACTAAACCCCGGGGTTATGGAAACACCATATATTTT
>NA|TRBV29-1|TRBJ2-1|TRBD2|14
CSVLGLHSYNEQFF
TGCAGCGTTCTGGGACTACACTCCTACAATGAGCAGTTCTTC
>NA|TRBV4-1|TRBJ1-2|NA|16
CASTIMAGPGNYGYTF
TGCGCCAGCACCATCATGGCGGGCCCTGGCAATTATGGCTACACCTTC
>NA|TRBV7-3|TRBJ1-1|TRBD1|16
CASSLTGYRGNTEAFF
TGTGCCAGCAGCTTAACGGGGTACAGGGGGAACACTGAAGCTTTCTTT
>NA|TRBV7-8|TRBJ2-2|NA|13
CASSPRGTGELFF
TGTGCCAGCAGCCCTAGAGGGACCGGGGAGCTGTTTTTT
>NA|TRBV10-1|TRBJ1-2|NA|13
CASSSDTNYGYTF
TGCGCCAGCAGCTCGGACACTAACTATGGCTACACCTTC
>NA|TRBV18|TRBJ2-5|TRBD1|14
CASSPRQGQETQYF
TGTGCCAGCTCACCTAGACAGGGACAAGAGACCCAGTACTTC
>NA|TRBV6-1|TRBJ2-1|NA|17
CASSESWSKSSYNEQFF
TGTGCCAGCAGTGAATCTTGGTCGAAGAGCTCCTACAATGAGCAGTTCTTC
>NA|TRBV28|TRBJ2-1|NA|11
CASSRDGREFF
TGTGCCAGCAGTAGGGACGGCAGAGAGTTCTTC
>once|TRBV6-1|TRBJ2-1|NA|11
CASTGNNEQFF
TGTGCCAGCACCGGGAACAATGAGCAGTTCTTC
>NA|TRBV7-8|TRBJ1-1|NA|17
CASSLGRGGMLNTEAFF
TGTGCCAGCAGCTTAGGCAGGGGTGGGATGTTGAACACTGAAGCTTTCTTT
>NA|TRBV6-4|TRBJ2-1|NA|13
CASSRTALDEQFF
TGTGCCAGCAGTCGGACCGCCCTGGATGAGCAGTTCTTC
>NA|TRBV7-2|TRBJ2-7|TRBD2|15
CASSPTSGSPYEQYF
TGTGCCAGCAGCCCAACTAGCGGGAGTCCCTACGAGCAGTACTTC
>NA|TRBV19|TRBJ2-2|TRBD1|15
CASSTGQGSAGELFF
TGTGCCAGTAGTACGGGACAGGGAAGCGCCGGGGAGCTGTTTTTT
>NA|TRBV28|TRBJ1-5|TRBD1|14
CASSPEQGWTPQHF
TGTGCCAGCAGCCCCGAACAGGGGTGGACGCCCCAGCATTTT
>once|TRBV6-5|TRBJ2-1|NA|16
CASSYEGRTYYNEQFF
TGTGCCAGCAGTTACGAAGGACGAACGTACTACAATGAGCAGTTCTTC
>NA|TRBV6-5|TRBJ2-5|NA|16
CASSYSYSTYEETQYF
TGTGCCAGCAGTTACTCGTATTCCACCTACGAAGAGACCCAGTACTTC
>NA|TRBV7-3|TRBJ2-5|TRBD2|14
CASSLVAGGETQYF
TGTGCCAGCAGCTTAGTGGCGGGAGGGGAGACCCAGTACTTC
>NA|TRBV30|TRBJ2-7|NA|14
CAWSVQGGSYEQYF
TGTGCCTGGAGTGTACAAGGGGGATCCTACGAGCAGTACTTC
>NA|TRBV15|TRBJ2-2|TRBD2|19
CATSYRSGGLITNTGELFF
TGTGCCACCAGCTATCGATCGGGGGGGCTTATAACGAACACCGGGGAGCTGTTTTTT
>NA|TRBV6-4|TRBJ1-2|TRBD1|15
CASSERQGGVYGYTF
TGTGCCAGCAGCGAAAGACAGGGAGGGGTCTATGGCTACACCTTC
>once|TRBV5-1|TRBJ2-4|NA|18
CASSLGISGRLAKNIQYF
TGCGCCAGCAGCTTGGGAATTTCAGGGAGGCTAGCCAAAAACATTCAGTACTTC
>NA|TRBV5-1|TRBJ2-3|TRBD1|13
CASSEGARDTQYF
TGCGCCAGCAGTGAGGGGGCGAGGGATACGCAGTATTTT
>NA|TRBV4-1|TRBJ2-5|NA|15
CASSQEEGARETQYF
TGCGCCAGCAGCCAAGAGGAGGGGGCGAGGGAGACCCAGTACTTC
>NA|TRBV7-7|TRBJ2-3|NA|13
CASSLAMRDTQYF
TGTGCCAGCAGCTTAGCAATGAGGGATACGCAGTATTTT
>NA|TRBV2|TRBJ2-7|NA|14
CASSGGRAGPEQYF
TGTGCCAGCAGTGGGGGCAGGGCGGGGCCCGAGCAGTACTTC
>NA|TRBV11-2|TRBJ1-3|TRBD1|14
CASSSGTGGHTIYF
TGTGCCAGCAGCTCAGGCACAGGGGGCCACACCATATATTTT